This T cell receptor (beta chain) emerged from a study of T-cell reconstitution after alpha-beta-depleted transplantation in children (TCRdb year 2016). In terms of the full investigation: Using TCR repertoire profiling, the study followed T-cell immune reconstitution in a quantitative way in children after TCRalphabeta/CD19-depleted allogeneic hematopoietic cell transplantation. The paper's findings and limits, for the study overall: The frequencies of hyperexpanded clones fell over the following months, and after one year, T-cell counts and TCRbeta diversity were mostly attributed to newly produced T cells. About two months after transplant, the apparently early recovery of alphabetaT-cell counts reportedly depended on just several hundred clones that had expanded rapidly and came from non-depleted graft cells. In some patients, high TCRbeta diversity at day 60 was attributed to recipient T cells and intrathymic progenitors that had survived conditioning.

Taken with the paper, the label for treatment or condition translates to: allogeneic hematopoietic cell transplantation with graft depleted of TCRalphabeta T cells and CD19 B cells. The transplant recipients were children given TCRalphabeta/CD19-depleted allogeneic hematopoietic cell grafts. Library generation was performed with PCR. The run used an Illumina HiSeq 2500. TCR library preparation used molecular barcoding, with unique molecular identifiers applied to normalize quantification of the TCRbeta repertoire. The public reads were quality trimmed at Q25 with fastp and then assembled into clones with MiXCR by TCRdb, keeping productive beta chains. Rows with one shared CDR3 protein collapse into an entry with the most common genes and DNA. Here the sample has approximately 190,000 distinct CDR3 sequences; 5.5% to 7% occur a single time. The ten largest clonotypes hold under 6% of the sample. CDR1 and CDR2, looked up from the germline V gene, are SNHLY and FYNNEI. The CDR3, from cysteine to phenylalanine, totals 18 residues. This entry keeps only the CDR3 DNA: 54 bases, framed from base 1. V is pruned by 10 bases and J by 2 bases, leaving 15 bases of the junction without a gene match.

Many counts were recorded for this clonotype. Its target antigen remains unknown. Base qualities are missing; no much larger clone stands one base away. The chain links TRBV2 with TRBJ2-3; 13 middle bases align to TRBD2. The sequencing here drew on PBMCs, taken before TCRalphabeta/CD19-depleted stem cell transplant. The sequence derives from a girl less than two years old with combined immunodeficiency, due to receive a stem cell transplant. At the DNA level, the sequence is TGTGCCACCGTCGATCCAACCGGGACTAGCGGGACCACAGATACGCAGTATTTT. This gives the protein CATVDPTGTSGTTDTQYF.